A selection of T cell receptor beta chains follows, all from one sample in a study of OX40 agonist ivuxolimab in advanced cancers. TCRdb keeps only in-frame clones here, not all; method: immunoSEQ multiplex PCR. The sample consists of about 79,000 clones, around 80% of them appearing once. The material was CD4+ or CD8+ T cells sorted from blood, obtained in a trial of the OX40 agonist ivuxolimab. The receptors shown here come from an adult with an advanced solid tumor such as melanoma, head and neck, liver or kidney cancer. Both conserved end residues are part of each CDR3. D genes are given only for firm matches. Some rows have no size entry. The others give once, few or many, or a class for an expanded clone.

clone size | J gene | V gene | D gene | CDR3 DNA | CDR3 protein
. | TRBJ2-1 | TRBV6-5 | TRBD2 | TGTGCCAGCAGTTACTCCGGGACTACCGTCAACAATGAGCAGTTCTTC | CASSYSGTTVNNEQFF
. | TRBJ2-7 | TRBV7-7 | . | TGTGCCAGCAGCCCCTCGGGACTCCTCTACGAGCAGTACTTC | CASSPSGLLYEQYF
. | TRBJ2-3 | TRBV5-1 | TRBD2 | TGCGCCAGCAGCTGGGACGGGGGGGCCAAAGATACGCAGTATTTT | CASSWDGGAKDTQYF
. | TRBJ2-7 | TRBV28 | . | TGTGCCAGCAGTGGGGAGTACGAGCAGTACTTC | CASSGEYEQYF
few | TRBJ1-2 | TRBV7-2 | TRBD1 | TGTGCCAGCAGCTTCGCCCAGGGGGCAGGTGGCTACACCTTC | CASSFAQGAGGYTF
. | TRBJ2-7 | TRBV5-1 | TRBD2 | TGCGCCAGCAGCTGGCCCCGGGCGGGAGGGCCTCACGAGCAGTACTTC | CASSWPRAGGPHEQYF
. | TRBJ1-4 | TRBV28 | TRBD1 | TGTGCCAGCAGCCGGACAGGGGGCGGAGAAAAACTGTTTTTT | CASSRTGGGEKLFF
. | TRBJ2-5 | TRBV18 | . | TGTGCCAGCTCACCGCTAGCGTCAGGAGAGACCCAGTACTTC | CASSPLASGETQYF
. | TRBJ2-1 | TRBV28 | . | TGTGCCAGCAGTTATACTGGGACTTTTTTAGATGAGCAGTTCTTC | CASSYTGTFLDEQFF
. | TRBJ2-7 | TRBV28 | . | TGTGCCAGCAGTATGGTCTCCTACGAGCAGTACTTC | CASSMVSYEQYF
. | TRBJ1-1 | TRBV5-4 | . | TGTGCCAGCAGCCGCGAGAGGAGGAGCACTGAAGCTTTCTTT | CASSRERRSTEAFF
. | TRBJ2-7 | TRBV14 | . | TGTGCCAGCAGCTTCCGGGACGGCTCCTACGAGCAGTACTTC | CASSFRDGSYEQYF
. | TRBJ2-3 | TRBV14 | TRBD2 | TGTGCCAGCAGCCCTAGCGGGAGGGCCGCCACAGATACGCAGTATTTT | CASSPSGRAATDTQYF
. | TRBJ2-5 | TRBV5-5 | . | TGTGCCAGCAGCGACCAGCAGGGACTGCGAGAGACCCAGTACTTC | CASSDQQGLRETQYF
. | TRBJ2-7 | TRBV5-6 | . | TGTGCCAGCAGGTCGACACAGACCTACGAGCAGTACTTC | CASRSTQTYEQYF
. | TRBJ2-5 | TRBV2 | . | TGTGCCAGCAGTAAGGGACCTCGCGAGACCCAGTACTTC | CASSKGPRETQYF
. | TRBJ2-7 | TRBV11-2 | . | TGTGCCAGCCGGTACATCAACAGGGTCTTTAACGAGCAGTACTTC | CASRYINRVFNEQYF
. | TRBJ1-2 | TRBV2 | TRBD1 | TGTGCCAGCAATATGAGACAGGGAGGCTACACCTTC | CASNMRQGGYTF
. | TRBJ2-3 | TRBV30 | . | TGTGCCTGGGACTTCACAGATACGCAGTATTTT | CAWDFTDTQYF
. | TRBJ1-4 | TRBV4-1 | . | TGCGCCAGCAGCCAAGTCCAGATTAATGAAAAACTGTTTTTT | CASSQVQINEKLFF
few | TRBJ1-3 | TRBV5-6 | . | TGTGCCAGCAGCTTCGGAGGGACATCCTCTGGAAACACCATATATTTT | CASSFGGTSSGNTIYF
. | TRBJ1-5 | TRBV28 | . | TGTGCCAGCAGTTTAGAACAGCCCCAGCATTTT | CASSLEQPQHF
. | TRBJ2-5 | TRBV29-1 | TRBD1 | TGCAGCGTGGCCCCCCGGACAGGGAGAGAGACCCAGTACTTC | CSVAPRTGRETQYF
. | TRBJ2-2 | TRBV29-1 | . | TGCAGCGTCCAAGAAGGGGGACCGCACACCGGGGAGCTGTTTTTT | CSVQEGGPHTGELFF
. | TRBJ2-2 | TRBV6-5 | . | TGTGCCAGCAGTTATCGGGCAGGGCGGCAACGGGAGCTGTTTTTT | CASSYRAGRQRELFF
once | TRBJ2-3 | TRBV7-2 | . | TGTGCCAGCAGCGAGGGAGGGGGGGCCGTTATGACGGATACGCAGTATTTT | CASSEGGGAVMTDTQYF
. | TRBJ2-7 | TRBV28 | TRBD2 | TGTGCCAGCAGGGCTAGCGGTAGCTCCTACGAGCAGTACTTC | CASRASGSSYEQYF
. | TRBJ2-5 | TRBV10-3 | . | TGTGCCATCAGTCCAGAAGCCCAAGAGACCCAGTACTTC | CAISPEAQETQYF
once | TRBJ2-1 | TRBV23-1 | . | TGCGCCGGTGGGGAAAAGGTGCCCTCCTACAATGAGCAGTTCTTC | CAGGEKVPSYNEQFF
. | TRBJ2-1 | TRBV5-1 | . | TGCGCCAGCAGCTTGGTGGGGGGCGCATACAATGAGCAGTTCTTC | CASSLVGGAYNEQFF
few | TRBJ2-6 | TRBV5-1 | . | TGCGCCAGCGCGGCGCAGGCCAACTCTGGGGCCAACGTCCTGACTTTC | CASAAQANSGANVLTF
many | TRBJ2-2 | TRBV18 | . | TGTGCCAGCTCACCCGGGACGGCGAACACCGGGGAGCTGTTTTTT | CASSPGTANTGELFF
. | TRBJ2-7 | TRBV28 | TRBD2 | TGTGCCAGCAGTTTTCGGGGTAGCGGGAGGCTTAGGTACGAGCAGTACTTC | CASSFRGSGRLRYEQYF
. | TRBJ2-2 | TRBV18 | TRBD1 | TGTGCCAGCTCACCACCTGGACAGGGTGGTTACACCGGGGAGCTGTTTTTT | CASSPPGQGGYTGELFF
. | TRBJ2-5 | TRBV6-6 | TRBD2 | TGTGCCAGCAGTTACGGTAGCGGGAGAGGGGAGACCCAGTACTTC | CASSYGSGRGETQYF
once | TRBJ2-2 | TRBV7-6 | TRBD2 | TGTGCCAGCAGGAACGGACTAGCGGAAAGGACCGGGGAGCTGTTTTTT | CASRNGLAERTGELFF
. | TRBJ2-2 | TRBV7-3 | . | TGTGCCAGCAGCTTAGAAGGGTACGAGGCACCCGGGGAGCTGTTTTTT | CASSLEGYEAPGELFF
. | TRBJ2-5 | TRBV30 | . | TGTGCCGGGTCAGGGCGTCAAGAGACCCAGTACTTC | CAGSGRQETQYF
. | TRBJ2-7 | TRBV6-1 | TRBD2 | TGTGCCACCATTTCTTCTAGCGGGGGGTCCTACGAGCAGTACTTC | CATISSSGGSYEQYF
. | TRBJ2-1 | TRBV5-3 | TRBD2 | TGTGCCAGAAGCTTGGCCGGGACTAGCGGGAGTCGGTACAATGAGCAGTTCTTC | CARSLAGTSGSRYNEQFF
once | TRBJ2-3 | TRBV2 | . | TGTGCCAGCAACTCGGCTAGGAGCACAGATACGCAGTATTTT | CASNSARSTDTQYF
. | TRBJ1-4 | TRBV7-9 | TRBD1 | TGTGCCAGCAGCTTACTACAGGGGGGCGAAAAACTGTTTTTT | CASSLLQGGEKLFF
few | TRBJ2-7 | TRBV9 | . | TGTGCCAGCAGCGTCGGGAGAAACTCCTACGAGCAGTACTTC | CASSVGRNSYEQYF
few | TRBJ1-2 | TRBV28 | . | TGTGCCAGCAGTTGGGGGGGAAAGAATGGCTACACCTTC | CASSWGGKNGYTF
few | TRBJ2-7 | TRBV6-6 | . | TGTGCCAGCAGCATATCGGGACATTCCTCCTACGAGCAGTACTTC | CASSISGHSSYEQYF
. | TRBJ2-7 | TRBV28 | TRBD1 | TGTGCCAGCAGTTTGGGGCAGGGGGCTTACGAGCAGTACTTC | CASSLGQGAYEQYF
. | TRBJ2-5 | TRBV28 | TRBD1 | TGTGCCGCCCAGACAGGGGGCGGGCGGGAGACCCAGTACTTC | CAAQTGGGRETQYF
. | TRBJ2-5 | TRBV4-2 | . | TGTGCCAGCAGCCTAGGTTTCGGGCAAGAGACCCAGTACTTC | CASSLGFGQETQYF
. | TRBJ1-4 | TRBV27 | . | TGTGCCAGCACCAAACAGGGTTCGGGGGTTATTGAAAAACTGTTTTTT | CASTKQGSGVIEKLFF